These T cell receptor beta chains were read from a single sample in a study of T cells in Graves' hyperthyroidism and ophthalmopathy. TCRdb ran MiXCR on the multiplex PCR reads and lists one entry per CDR3 protein. The sample carries roughly 360,000 distinct CDR3 sequences, approximately 13% recorded once. Sample: blood. The receptors were sampled from a man aged 25 to 40 with Graves' hyperthyroidism that later progressed to Graves' ophthalmopathy. Both conserved end residues are part of each CDR3. D genes are given only for firm matches. Expanded clones are given a class, and other clones once, few, many or no size at all.

abundance: many; v_gene: TRBV12-3/TRBV12-4; d_gene: TRBD1; len: 13; j_gene: TRBJ2-1; CDR3aa: CASTRTGYNEQFF; CDR3nt: TGTGCCAGCACCCGGACAGGATACAATGAGCAGTTCTTC
abundance: .; v_gene: TRBV18; d_gene: TRBD1; len: 15; j_gene: TRBJ1-5; CDR3aa: CASSPWTGLDQPQHF; CDR3nt: TGTGCCAGCTCACCCTGGACAGGGCTGGATCAGCCCCAGCATTTT
abundance: many; v_gene: TRBV5-1; d_gene: .; len: 14; j_gene: TRBJ1-1; CDR3aa: CASSLFDLNTEAFF; CDR3nt: TGCGCCAGCAGCTTGTTCGATTTGAACACTGAAGCTTTCTTT
abundance: .; v_gene: TRBV29-1; d_gene: .; len: 12; j_gene: TRBJ1-2; CDR3aa: CSVERGNYGYTF; CDR3nt: TGCAGCGTTGAGCGGGGTAACTATGGCTACACCTTC
abundance: many; v_gene: TRBV6-2/TRBV6-3; d_gene: .; len: 14; j_gene: TRBJ2-2; CDR3aa: CASIGPANTGELFF; CDR3nt: TGTGCCAGCATAGGGCCGGCGAACACCGGGGAGCTGTTTTTT
abundance: many; v_gene: TRBV7-8; d_gene: TRBD2; len: 15; j_gene: TRBJ2-7; CDR3aa: CASSLAPSGVYEQYF; CDR3nt: TGTGCCAGCAGCTTAGCGCCTAGCGGGGTCTACGAGCAGTACTTC
abundance: .; v_gene: TRBV5-1; d_gene: TRBD1; len: 17; j_gene: TRBJ2-7; CDR3aa: CASSWPQGAQGSYEQYF; CDR3nt: TGCGCCAGCAGCTGGCCCCAGGGGGCGCAGGGCTCCTACGAGCAGTACTTC
abundance: .; v_gene: TRBV6-1; d_gene: .; len: 16; j_gene: TRBJ2-2; CDR3aa: CASTLQWTANTGELFF; CDR3nt: TGTGCCAGCACCCTTCAGTGGACCGCGAACACCGGGGAGCTGTTTTTT
abundance: .; v_gene: TRBV5-6; d_gene: .; len: 16; j_gene: TRBJ2-3; CDR3aa: CASSLPSGGLLDTQYF; CDR3nt: TGTGCCAGCAGCTTGCCCTCGGGGGGCCTGTTAGATACGCAGTATTTT
abundance: many; v_gene: TRBV4-2; d_gene: .; len: 14; j_gene: TRBJ2-7; CDR3aa: CASSQERRVDEQYF; CDR3nt: TGTGCCAGCAGCCAAGAGAGGAGGGTTGACGAGCAGTACTTC
abundance: many; v_gene: TRBV20-1; d_gene: .; len: 13; j_gene: TRBJ2-2; CDR3aa: CSARDGGTGELFF; CDR3nt: TGCAGTGCTAGAGACGGGGGAACCGGGGAGCTGTTTTTT
abundance: few; v_gene: TRBV10-3; d_gene: .; len: 13; j_gene: TRBJ1-4; CDR3aa: CAISDRVNEKLFF; CDR3nt: TGTGCCATCAGTGACAGGGTTAATGAAAAACTGTTTTTT
abundance: many; v_gene: TRBV28; d_gene: TRBD1; len: 15; j_gene: TRBJ2-5; CDR3aa: CASSDRTGGGETQYF; CDR3nt: TGTGCCAGCAGCGACAGGACAGGGGGCGGCGAGACCCAGTACTTC
abundance: .; v_gene: TRBV5-6; d_gene: .; len: 19; j_gene: TRBJ2-1; CDR3aa: CASSLPSFYRVAERNEQFF; CDR3nt: TGTGCCAGCAGCTTACCCAGTTTCTACAGGGTAGCGGAACGCAATGAGCAGTTCTTC
abundance: .; v_gene: TRBV20-1; d_gene: .; len: 15; j_gene: TRBJ1-5; CDR3aa: CSARDFGVLNQPQHF; CDR3nt: TGCAGTGCTAGAGATTTCGGGGTACTAAATCAGCCCCAGCATTTT
abundance: many; v_gene: TRBV5-1; d_gene: .; len: 14; j_gene: TRBJ1-1; CDR3aa: CASSLGDLNTEAFF; CDR3nt: TGCGCCAGCAGCTTGGGGGACTTGAACACTGAAGCTTTCTTT
abundance: .; v_gene: TRBV20-1; d_gene: TRBD2; len: 13; j_gene: TRBJ2-3; CDR3aa: CSVSGGGVDTQYF; CDR3nt: TGCAGTGTGTCCGGGGGGGGGGTAGATACGCAGTATTTT
abundance: many; v_gene: TRBV28; d_gene: .; len: 12; j_gene: TRBJ2-2; CDR3aa: CASRQYTGELFF; CDR3nt: TGTGCCAGCAGACAGTACACCGGGGAGCTGTTTTTT
abundance: few; v_gene: TRBV15; d_gene: .; len: 16; j_gene: TRBJ2-2; CDR3aa: CATSRDLTENTGELFF; CDR3nt: TGTGCCACCAGCAGAGATCTCACAGAGAACACCGGGGAGCTGTTTTTT
abundance: .; v_gene: TRBV19; d_gene: .; len: 13; j_gene: TRBJ1-1; CDR3aa: CASSIVPNTEAFF; CDR3nt: TGTGCCAGTAGTATAGTTCCGAACACTGAAGCTTTCTTT
abundance: .; v_gene: TRBV7-8; d_gene: TRBD1; len: 16; j_gene: TRBJ1-6; CDR3aa: CASSLETGGNDSPLHF; CDR3nt: TGTGCCAGCAGCTTAGAGACAGGGGGCAATGATTCACCCCTCCACTTT
abundance: many; v_gene: TRBV28; d_gene: TRBD1; len: 14; j_gene: TRBJ1-2; CDR3aa: CAIRTGQGARGYTF; CDR3nt: TGTGCCATCCGGACGGGACAGGGGGCGCGGGGCTACACCTTC
abundance: many; v_gene: TRBV28; d_gene: TRBD1; len: 16; j_gene: TRBJ1-1; CDR3aa: CASSSPATGEGTEAFF; CDR3nt: TGTGCCAGCAGTTCCCCGGCGACAGGGGAGGGCACTGAAGCTTTCTTT
abundance: few; v_gene: TRBV29-1; d_gene: .; len: 15; j_gene: TRBJ1-3; CDR3aa: CSVEDLKGAGNTIYF; CDR3nt: TGCAGCGTTGAAGATCTAAAGGGGGCTGGAAACACCATATATTTT
abundance: .; v_gene: TRBV20-1; d_gene: .; len: 11; j_gene: TRBJ1-2; CDR3aa: CSLDSNYGYTF; CDR3nt: TGCAGCCTGGACAGTAACTATGGCTACACCTTC
abundance: many; v_gene: TRBV12-5; d_gene: .; len: 14; j_gene: TRBJ2-2; CDR3aa: CASGLGQRTGELFF; CDR3nt: TGTGCTAGTGGTTTGGGACAGCGGACCGGGGAGCTGTTTTTT
abundance: many; v_gene: TRBV6-1; d_gene: .; len: 15; j_gene: TRBJ1-3; CDR3aa: CASSPIGGSGNTIYF; CDR3nt: TGTGCCAGCAGCCCGATAGGGGGAAGTGGAAACACCATATATTTT
abundance: .; v_gene: TRBV5-6; d_gene: .; len: 15; j_gene: TRBJ2-2; CDR3aa: CASSLVGAHAGELFF; CDR3nt: TGTGCCAGCAGCTTGGTGGGGGCCCACGCCGGGGAGCTGTTTTTT
abundance: many; v_gene: TRBV20-1; d_gene: TRBD1; len: 13; j_gene: TRBJ2-7; CDR3aa: CSAVRTGGHEQYF; CDR3nt: TGCAGTGCCGTTCGGACAGGGGGTCACGAGCAGTACTTC
abundance: many; v_gene: TRBV12-3/TRBV12-4; d_gene: .; len: 13; j_gene: TRBJ1-4; CDR3aa: CASSLKGNEKLFF; CDR3nt: TGTGCCAGCAGTTTGAAGGGGAATGAAAAACTGTTTTTT
abundance: many; v_gene: TRBV7-9; d_gene: TRBD2; len: 16; j_gene: TRBJ2-3; CDR3aa: CASSLLAGGPADTQYF; CDR3nt: TGTGCCAGCAGCTTACTAGCGGGGGGGCCCGCAGATACGCAGTATTTT
abundance: many; v_gene: TRBV2; d_gene: .; len: 13; j_gene: TRBJ2-3; CDR3aa: CASSGTRADTQYF; CDR3nt: TGTGCCAGCAGTGGGACCCGCGCAGATACGCAGTATTTT
abundance: .; v_gene: TRBV28; d_gene: .; len: 15; j_gene: TRBJ1-1; CDR3aa: CASSLGAERNTEAFF; CDR3nt: TGTGCCAGCAGTTTAGGGGCCGAGAGGAACACTGAAGCTTTCTTT
abundance: many; v_gene: TRBV11-1; d_gene: .; len: 14; j_gene: TRBJ2-5; CDR3aa: CASSSPPREETQYF; CDR3nt: TGTGCCAGCAGCTCACCCCCTCGCGAAGAGACCCAGTACTTC
abundance: .; v_gene: TRBV6-1; d_gene: .; len: 15; j_gene: TRBJ1-4; CDR3aa: CASSERIQGREKLFF; CDR3nt: TGTGCCAGCAGTGAAAGGATACAGGGCCGGGAAAAACTGTTTTTT
abundance: few; v_gene: TRBV19; d_gene: TRBD1; len: 13; j_gene: TRBJ2-5; CDR3aa: CASRGQPQETQYF; CDR3nt: TGTGCCAGTAGGGGACAGCCTCAAGAGACCCAGTACTTC
abundance: few; v_gene: TRBV30; d_gene: .; len: 12; j_gene: TRBJ2-7; CDR3aa: CAWTAQGYEQYF; CDR3nt: TGTGCCTGGACCGCGCAGGGTTACGAGCAGTACTTC
abundance: few; v_gene: TRBV4-1; d_gene: TRBD2; len: 20; j_gene: TRBJ2-5; CDR3aa: CASSQGGEAGSGTYQETQYF; CDR3nt: TGCGCCAGCAGCCAAGGTGGGGAGGCTGGTAGCGGGACGTACCAAGAGACCCAGTACTTC
abundance: many; v_gene: TRBV28; d_gene: .; len: 15; j_gene: TRBJ2-3; CDR3aa: CASEPIWRGTDTQYF; CDR3nt: TGTGCCAGCGAGCCCATCTGGAGGGGAACAGATACGCAGTATTTT
abundance: .; v_gene: TRBV6-1; d_gene: .; len: 13; j_gene: TRBJ1-6; CDR3aa: CASSDGEGSPLHF; CDR3nt: TGTGCCAGCAGTGATGGGGAGGGATCACCCCTCCACTTT
abundance: many; v_gene: TRBV12-5; d_gene: .; len: 16; j_gene: TRBJ2-2; CDR3aa: CASGLADYLNTGELFF; CDR3nt: TGTGCTAGTGGTTTGGCCGACTACCTGAACACCGGGGAGCTGTTTTTT
abundance: many; v_gene: TRBV7-2; d_gene: .; len: 16; j_gene: TRBJ1-6; CDR3aa: CASSLIPGTYNSPLHF; CDR3nt: TGTGCCAGCAGCTTAATTCCTGGCACCTATAATTCACCCCTCCACTTT
abundance: few; v_gene: TRBV20-1; d_gene: .; len: 12; j_gene: TRBJ1-5; CDR3aa: CSAGGADQPQHF; CDR3nt: TGCAGTGCTGGGGGGGCTGACCAGCCCCAGCATTTT
abundance: .; v_gene: TRBV9; d_gene: TRBD2; len: 16; j_gene: TRBJ2-1; CDR3aa: CASSPPYSGGHNEQFF; CDR3nt: TGTGCCAGCAGCCCACCCTATAGCGGGGGACACAATGAGCAGTTCTTC
abundance: .; v_gene: TRBV12-3/TRBV12-4; d_gene: TRBD1; len: 13; j_gene: TRBJ1-2; CDR3aa: CASGLGQGIGYTF; CDR3nt: TGTGCCAGCGGCCTGGGACAGGGAATCGGCTACACCTTC
abundance: .; v_gene: TRBV4-1; d_gene: .; len: 14; j_gene: TRBJ1-4; CDR3aa: CASSQVGGDEKLFF; CDR3nt: TGCGCCAGCAGCCAAGTTGGTGGGGATGAAAAACTGTTTTTT
abundance: many; v_gene: TRBV6-1; d_gene: .; len: 14; j_gene: TRBJ1-2; CDR3aa: CASSAWQEDYGYTF; CDR3nt: TGTGCCAGCAGTGCATGGCAGGAAGACTATGGCTACACCTTC
abundance: many; v_gene: TRBV9; d_gene: TRBD1; len: 15; j_gene: TRBJ1-4; CDR3aa: CASSAPGTGNEKLFF; CDR3nt: TGTGCCAGCAGCGCCCCCGGGACAGGGAATGAAAAACTGTTTTTT
abundance: many; v_gene: TRBV29-1; d_gene: TRBD1; len: 13; j_gene: TRBJ2-7; CDR3aa: CSVDGQGTYEQYF; CDR3nt: TGCAGCGTTGACGGACAGGGGACCTACGAGCAGTACTTC
abundance: many; v_gene: TRBV13; d_gene: TRBD1; len: 12; j_gene: TRBJ1-1; CDR3aa: CASSWGQGKAFF; CDR3nt: TGTGCCAGCAGCTGGGGACAGGGAAAAGCTTTCTTT
abundance: .; v_gene: TRBV30; d_gene: .; len: 15; j_gene: TRBJ1-2; CDR3aa: CAWSVRPRGVLGYTF; CDR3nt: TGTGCCTGGAGTGTACGACCGAGAGGGGTTTTGGGCTACACCTTC
abundance: many; v_gene: TRBV28; d_gene: TRBD1; len: 16; j_gene: TRBJ1-5; CDR3aa: CASSAGGDPSNQPQHF; CDR3nt: TGTGCCAGCTCGGCAGGGGGAGACCCTAGCAATCAGCCCCAGCATTTT
abundance: few; v_gene: TRBV18; d_gene: TRBD1; len: 16; j_gene: TRBJ2-3; CDR3aa: CASSPWEQGAPDTQYF; CDR3nt: TGTGCCAGCTCACCCTGGGAACAGGGGGCTCCAGATACGCAGTATTTT
abundance: many; v_gene: TRBV5-8; d_gene: TRBD1; len: 16; j_gene: TRBJ2-2; CDR3aa: CASSRQGALGTGELFF; CDR3nt: TGTGCCAGCAGTAGACAGGGGGCGTTGGGCACCGGGGAGCTGTTTTTT
abundance: many; v_gene: TRBV20-1; d_gene: TRBD1; len: 13; j_gene: TRBJ1-2; CDR3aa: CSARMGQGEGYTF; CDR3nt: TGCAGTGCTAGGATGGGACAGGGGGAGGGCTACACCTTC
abundance: few; v_gene: TRBV12-3/TRBV12-4; d_gene: .; len: 16; j_gene: TRBJ1-1; CDR3aa: CASSSHGGGGHTEAFF; CDR3nt: TGTGCCAGCAGTTCCCACGGGGGAGGCGGGCACACTGAAGCTTTCTTT
abundance: many; v_gene: TRBV27; d_gene: .; len: 13; j_gene: TRBJ1-4; CDR3aa: CASSLSPNEKLFF; CDR3nt: TGTGCCAGCAGTTTAAGTCCTAATGAAAAACTGTTTTTT
abundance: .; v_gene: TRBV11-1; d_gene: .; len: 16; j_gene: TRBJ1-1; CDR3aa: CASSRTGQMMNTEAFF; CDR3nt: TGCGCCAGCAGCCGGACCGGACAGATGATGAACACTGAAGCTTTCTTT
abundance: many; v_gene: TRBV2; d_gene: .; len: 15; j_gene: TRBJ2-3; CDR3aa: CASSPRDLRTDTQYF; CDR3nt: TGTGCCAGCAGTCCCCGGGATTTACGCACAGATACGCAGTATTTT